This T cell receptor (beta chain) was captured by sequencing in a study of T cell repertoires in cytomegalovirus infection. Study details: CMV infection together with matching HLA type was indicated by public TCR beta signatures.

This clonotype was observed a handful of times. Its antigen is unidentified. Using its own MiXCR run on the reads, TCRdb lists one record per CDR3 protein. This sample has roughly 700,000 distinct CDR3 sequences, with roughly a third found just once. The receptor was isolated from a human donor in good health (CMV status not recorded). Some clones in this sample may be carry-over from other donors' samples. The specimen was cultured PBMCs, collected from culture after CMV antigen stimulation.

CDR3 amino acids: CASSPPRGASLYSNQPQHF. CDR3 in DNA: TGTGCCAGTAGCCCACCGAGGGGGGCCTCTTTATATAGCAATCAGCCCCAGCATTTT. This chain joins TRBV19 and TRBJ1-5, with D maybe TRBD1 (6 bases). The CDR3 covers 19 residues. Germline V gene sequence: CDR1 LNHDA, CDR2 SQIVND (reference sequence). The ends were cut back, 6 bases at V and 0 bases at J, with 24 bases in the middle.